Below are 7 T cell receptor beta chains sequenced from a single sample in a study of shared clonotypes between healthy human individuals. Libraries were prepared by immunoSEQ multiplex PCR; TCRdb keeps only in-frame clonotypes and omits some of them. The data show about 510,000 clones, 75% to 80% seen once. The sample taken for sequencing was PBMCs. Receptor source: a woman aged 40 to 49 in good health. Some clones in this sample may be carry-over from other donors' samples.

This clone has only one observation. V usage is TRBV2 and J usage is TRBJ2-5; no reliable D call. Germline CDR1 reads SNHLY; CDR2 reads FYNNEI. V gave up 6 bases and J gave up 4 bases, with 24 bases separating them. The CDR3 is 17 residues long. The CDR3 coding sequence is TGTGCCAGCAGCCCTCGCACCGGTAGGGCTTTGGGAGAGACCCAGTACTTC. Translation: CASSPRTGRALGETQYF.

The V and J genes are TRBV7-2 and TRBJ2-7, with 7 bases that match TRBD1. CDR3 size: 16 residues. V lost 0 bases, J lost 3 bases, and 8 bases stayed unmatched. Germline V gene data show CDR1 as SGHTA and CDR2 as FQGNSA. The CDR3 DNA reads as TGTGCCAGCAGCTTAGCTGCCGGGACAGCTGGCTACGAGCAGTACTTC. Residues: CASSLAAGTAGYEQYF.

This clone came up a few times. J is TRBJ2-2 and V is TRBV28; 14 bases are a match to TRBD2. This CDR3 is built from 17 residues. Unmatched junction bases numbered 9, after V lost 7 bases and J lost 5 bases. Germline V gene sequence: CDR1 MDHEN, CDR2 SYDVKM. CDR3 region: CASTGTSGRGRTGELFF. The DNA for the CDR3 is TGTGCCAGCACAGGGACTAGCGGGAGAGGGAGGACCGGGGAGCTGTTTTTT.

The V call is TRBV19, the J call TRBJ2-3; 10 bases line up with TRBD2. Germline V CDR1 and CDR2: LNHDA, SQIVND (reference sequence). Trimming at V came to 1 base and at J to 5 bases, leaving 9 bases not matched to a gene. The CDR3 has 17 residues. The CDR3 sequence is CASSIAGLAGDLDTQYF. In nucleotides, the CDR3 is TGTGCCAGTAGTATAGCCGGTCTAGCGGGAGATTTAGATACGCAGTATTTT.

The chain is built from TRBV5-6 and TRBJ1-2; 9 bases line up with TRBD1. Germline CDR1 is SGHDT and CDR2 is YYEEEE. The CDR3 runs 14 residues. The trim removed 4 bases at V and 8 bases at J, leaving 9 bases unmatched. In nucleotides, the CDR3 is TGTGCCAGCAGCGAGGGACAGGGTCTCGGAGGCTACACCTTC. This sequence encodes CASSEGQGLGGYTF.

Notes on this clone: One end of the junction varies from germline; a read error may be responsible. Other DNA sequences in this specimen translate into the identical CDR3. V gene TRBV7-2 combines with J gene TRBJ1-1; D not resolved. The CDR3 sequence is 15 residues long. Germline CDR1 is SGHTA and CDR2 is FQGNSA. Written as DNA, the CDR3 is TGTGCCAGTAGCTTCGGAGGGCGTGGGGACACTGAAGCTTTCTTT. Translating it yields CASSFGGRGDTEAFF. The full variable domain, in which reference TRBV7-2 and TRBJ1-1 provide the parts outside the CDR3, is GAGVSQSPSNKVTEKGKDVELRCDPISGHTALYWYRQSLGQGLEFLIYFQGNSAPDKSGLPSDRFSAERTGGSVSTLTIQRTQQEDSAVYLCASSFGGRGDTEAFFGQGTRLTVV.

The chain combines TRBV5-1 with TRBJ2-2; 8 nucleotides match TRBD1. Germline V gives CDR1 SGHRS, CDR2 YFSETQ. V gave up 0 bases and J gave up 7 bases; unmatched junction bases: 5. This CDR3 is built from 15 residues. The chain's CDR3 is CASSLASGGHGELFF. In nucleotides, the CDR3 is TGCGCCAGCAGCTTGGCCTCAGGGGGCCACGGGGAGCTGTTTTTT.